A single sample is the source of the 14 T cell receptor beta chains below, sequenced in a study of T cell responses to AZD1222 COVID-19 vaccine. Libraries were prepared by immunoSEQ multiplex PCR; TCRdb keeps only in-frame clonotypes and omits some of them. The table has 83,000 or so clones, approximately 90% seen once. The specimen comprised peripheral blood, sampled on day 0 of MenACWY control vaccination. Receptor source: an adult in good health.

The chain is built from TRBV7-2 and TRBJ1-1; maybe TRBD1 (5 bases). The V and J ends lost 6 bases and 3 bases respectively, with 14 bases between them. This CDR3 is 14 amino acids long. Germline assignment: CDR1 SGHTA and CDR2 FQGNSA. Here the CDR3 reads CASRPASGHTEAFF. The CDR3 coding sequence is TGTGCCAGCAGACCAGCCTCGGGGCACACTGAAGCTTTCTTT.

This chain connects TRBV2 to TRBJ1-2; D not resolved. Trimming cost V 10 bases and J 7 bases, with 19 bases left between them. The V gene's germline CDR1 is SNHLY and CDR2 FYNNEI. The CDR3 is 13 amino acids. This chain's CDR3 is CATWASGKLGYTF. The DNA of the CDR3 is TGTGCCACCTGGGCCTCGGGAAAGCTTGGCTACACCTTC.

The gene calls are TRBV7-8 and TRBJ2-1; 8 bases align to TRBD2. J was trimmed by 8 bases and V by 0 bases; bases with no gene match: 6. Germline values: CDR1 SGHVS, CDR2 FQNEAQ. The CDR3 has 15 residues. CDR3 amino acids: CASSLASGKAHEQFF. The CDR3 DNA follows: TGTGCCAGCAGCTTAGCTAGCGGGAAGGCCCATGAGCAGTTCTTC.

The V gene is TRBV14, the J gene TRBJ2-5, with 7 bases that match TRBD2. Germline CDR1 is SGHDN and CDR2 is FVKESK. V shed 5 bases, J shed 2 bases, and the junction held 8 bases outside the gene matches. The CDR3 length is 15 residues. The CDR3 sequence is CASSYRLAGQETQYF. The CDR3 DNA sequence: TGTGCCAGCAGCTACCGACTAGCTGGGCAAGAGACCCAGTACTTC.

The chain combines TRBV20-1 with TRBJ2-7; D gene unclear. This CDR3 contains 11 residues. Germline lookup yields CDR1 DFQATT and CDR2 SNEGSKA (reference sequence). Trimming cost V 6 bases and J 5 bases, with 11 bases left between them. CDR3 nucleotide sequence: TGCAGTGCCGCCATTAGAGACGAGCAGTACTTC. It is translated as CSAAIRDEQYF.

This clone was seen a handful of times. The CDR3 is CASSEILPHRGPGESRKEKLFF. The CDR3 DNA follows: TGTGCCAGCAGTGAAATCCTGCCCCACAGGGGGCCAGGTGAGTCACGGAAGGAAAAACTGTTTTTT. The chain carries TRBV2 and TRBJ1-4; TRBD1 matches 9 bases. Trimming removed 2 bases from V and 8 bases from J; junction bases left unmatched: 27. CDR1 and CDR2 (germline): SNHLY, FYNNEI. This CDR3 spans 22 amino acids.

This clone was recorded once. The chain carries TRBV10-2 and TRBJ1-5; D unclear. The V end lost 3 bases, the J end lost 6 bases, and 9 bases lay between the germline ends. Germline loops: CDR1 WSHSY, CDR2 SAAADI. The CDR3 covers 13 residues. CDR3 coding DNA: TGCGCCAGCAGTGATGGTACGTTTCAGCCCCAGCATTTT. Protein sequence: CASSDGTFQPQHF.

This clone was seen only once. The genes are TRBV28 and TRBJ1-5; no clear D gene. V was cut by 4 bases and J by 2 bases, with 12 bases left in between. The CDR3 length is 15 residues. The germline CDR1 and CDR2 sequences are MDHEN and SYDVKM. The CDR3 DNA is TGTGCCAGCAGTTCCTTCCCACCCGGCAATCAGCCCCAGCATTTT. It encodes CASSSFPPGNQPQHF.

The rearrangement links TRBV7-2 to TRBJ2-5, with 8 bases matching TRBD1. Per germline, CDR1 SGHTA and CDR2 FQGNSA. The CDR3 has 14 residues. V lost 3 bases to trimming and J lost 4 bases; unmatched junction nucleotides: 4. The chain's CDR3 is CASSLTGAGETQYF. The DNA of the CDR3 is TGTGCCAGCAGCTTGACAGGGGCGGGAGAGACCCAGTACTTC.

As concerns this clone: Other DNA sequences from this sample encode an identical CDR3 as well. This chain connects TRBV5-1 to TRBJ1-4, with D uncertain. This CDR3 comprises 12 residues. Trimming took 0 bases from V and 7 from J, leaving 4 bases between them. CDR1 and CDR2 from the germline V gene are SGHRS and YFSETQ. CDR3 in DNA: TGCGCCAGCAGCTTGGACAGTGAAAAACTGTTTTTT. Its translation is CASSLDSEKLFF.

The rearrangement joins TRBV20-1 to TRBJ1-2; D unresolved. CDR3 length: 9 amino acids. Germline CDR1 is DFQATT and CDR2 is SNEGSKA (reference sequence). Trimming took 7 bases from V and 5 from J, leaving 5 bases between them. CDR3 sequence: CSEGYGYTF. Here the CDR3 DNA reads TGCAGTGAAGGGTATGGCTACACCTTC.

The chain uses TRBV10-3 and TRBJ2-1; D is possibly TRBD1 (6 bases). This CDR3 is built from 16 residues. V was pared by 2 bases and J by 0 bases, with 11 bases between. CDR1 and CDR2 (germline): ENHRY, SYGVKD. The CDR3 DNA sequence: TGTGCCATCAGTGAGGCCACAGGGTTCTCCTACAATGAGCAGTTCTTC. Encoded protein: CAISEATGFSYNEQFF.

This clone was seen a handful of times. J is TRBJ2-7 and V is TRBV4-3, with TRBD1 identical over 7 bases. The V and J ends lost 1 base and 0 bases, in that order; junction bases with no gene match: 15. Looked up from germline, CDR1 is LGHNA and CDR2 is YSLEER. The CDR3 has 19 amino acids. The CDR3 DNA sequence: TGCGCCAGCAGCCAAGGTGGGGCAGGGGGAAACCTTGACTCCTACGAGCAGTACTTC. Its protein product is CASSQGGAGGNLDSYEQYF.

This clone was picked up a small number of times. V is TRBV24-1 and J is TRBJ2-7; 9 bases are a match to TRBD1. The CDR3 is 14 amino acids. Germline loops: CDR1 KGHDR, CDR2 SFDVKD. V was pared by 11 bases and J by 0 bases, with 7 bases of the junction left unmatched. CDR3 bases: TGTGCCAGTTACCGGGACAGGGTCTCCTACGAGCAGTACTTC. This gives the protein CASYRDRVSYEQYF.